This T cell receptor beta chain was identified during a study of cytomegalovirus exposure and HLA in healthy donors (dated by TCRdb to about 2017). With regard to the full study: An earlier analysis of 587 of the donors reported approximately 280 Gb of sequence data and 100 million to 120 million unique TCR beta sequences obtained from around 180 million T cells. An early release that covered 640 HLA-typed donors contained approximately 300 gigabases of sequencing data and 70 million to 100 million unique TCR sequences. Of the 350 to 450 genotyped donors, roughly 80% fell in the genetic ancestry cluster associated with self-reported Caucasian donors. The study was designed to test whether signatures of past pathogen exposure could be identified by cataloging public T cell receptors. The study profiled the T cell repertoires of 666 subjects by immunosequencing and related them to cytomegalovirus serostatus. Besides the first cohort of roughly 660 subjects, a separate validation cohort made up of 120 different subjects was used. High-throughput TCR immunosequencing, statistical association of individual TCRs with disease status, and machine learning were combined to predict cytomegalovirus infection status. A later analysis re-examined previously published TCR beta repertoires from roughly 650 donors and added high-resolution HLA genotyping to investigate patterns of TCR occurrence. The later analysis used no new phenotypic data to find candidate immune exposures, relying instead on TCR beta sequences and their occurrence across donors. In an earlier analysis of a few hundred of the donors, high-throughput TCR beta sequencing was used to judge whether each TCR beta V gene segment behaved as functional or pseudogenic. Donor age, sex, ethnicity and CMV serostatus were compiled alongside the repertoire data. A later genetic analysis took genome-wide SNP genotypes for about three fifths of the roughly 700 donors and used that subset as a discovery cohort. All discovery cohort repertoires had been generated on a single sequencing platform. HLA typing covered class I and class II loci at four-digit resolution. Typing coverage varied by locus: about 620-630 donors for A, B, C, DRB1 and DQB1; about 520 for DQA1; approximately 570 for DPA1; roughly 450 for DPB1. About five DR-DQ haplotypes were handled as single units for association and clustering, since linkage in the cohort was strong. Across 398 genotyped donors of the cohort, an average of about 250,000 unique TCR beta nucleotide sequences per donor were sequenced, and approximately 17% of those sequences were non-productive. The study at large found these results: In an earlier analysis of some 640 of the donors, most TCR beta V segments were observed in productive rearrangements about 87% or about 30% of the time, broadly matching IMGT annotations. Because some donors lacked HLA typing at each locus, the association tests relied only on the typed subset. CMV serostatus was the only immune exposure information available for the cohort. The cohort was sequenced for TCR beta chains only, and without alpha or paired-chain data the features that could be detected were limited. A later analysis found that TCR association rates varied across HLA loci, with DRB1 alleles showing the most associated TCRs and HLA-C alleles the fewest. The classifier was reported to diagnose cytomegalovirus status with high specificity and sensitivity in both the original and validation cohorts. In a later analysis, HLA-associated TCR beta chains showed more clonal expansion and lower generation probabilities than non-associated chains that were equally common. According to the authors, the approach could potentially be generalized to other disease states and immunological phenotypes. Correlated functional status among segregating V segments might be attributable to linkage disequilibrium, but an unknown experimental factor could not be ruled out. A further reported finding was that TCR beta sequences accurately predicted the HLA-A and HLA-B alleles for most subjects in the first cohort. At a false discovery rate of 0.05, a later analysis linked around 15,000 TCR beta sequences to specific HLA alleles. The presence/absence analyses assumed that sequencing depth was roughly uniform across donors, and that assumption may not be true. In a later genetic analysis, a missense DCLRE1C variant was associated with V-gene and J-gene trimming of TCR beta chains, and the association was replicated in an independent cohort. Across donors, most TCR sequences were observed very rarely, whereas some public TCRs were present in many individuals. A group of highly shared sequence variants was considered likely to be a technical artifact of the sequencing pipeline. Several of the top co-occurrence clusters appeared to be linked to parvovirus B19, influenza, CMV and Epstein-Barr virus, according to a later analysis. A later analysis found that most CMV-associated TCR beta chains appeared HLA-restricted, with HLA associations seemingly driven largely by CMV exposure. Compared with the approximately 700-donor mean, donors in an Asian-associated ancestry cluster had fewer N-insertions in productive TCRs, according to a later genetic analysis. Because counts were too low, roughly 17 rarely observed V segments, including chromosome 9 orphons, were left out of the earlier analysis of about 500 of the donors. The study gave a list of some 150 TCR beta chains associated with cytomegalovirus. When HLA alleles, especially DR and DQ, strongly co-occurred, attributing TCR associations to individual alleles was difficult. A few of the identified cytomegalovirus-associated TCR beta chains were confirmed in vitro to be specific for cytomegalovirus antigens. Some IMGT-functional V segments, including TRBV6-2 and TRBV6-3, could not be told apart with the 87-base-pair reads, so those segments were excluded.

Inclusive of the bounding cysteine and phenylalanine, the CDR3 is 14 residues long. The kept DNA is CDR3 alone, 42 bases in frame from the first base. Per the germline V gene, SGHRS is the CDR1 and YFSETQ is the CDR2. V lost 0 bases and J lost 3 bases; the stretch between them is 10 bases long. The library came from the immunoSEQ multiplex PCR assay. For the multiplex PCR, a mixture combining 60 forward primers for TCR Vbeta segments and 13 reverse primers for TCR Jbeta segments was used. Amplification of the CDR3 region of rearranged TCR beta genes was performed with a multiplex PCR assay on genomic DNA. The Illumina HiSeq System was used to sequence the amplified TCR beta libraries as 87-base-pair reads. The study's own analysis went as follows. In a later analysis, some 80 million unique TCR beta chains were counted across the 666 repertoires, and roughly 11 million of these chains were shared by at least two donors. To remove PCR and sequencing errors, raw reads were error-corrected and collapsed into unique sequences using a nearest-neighbor algorithm that merged closely related sequences. To assign V, D and J gene segments, CDR3 sequences were aligned to IMGT reference sequences. For a sequence to be retained, a match of at least six nucleotides was required to both a V gene segment and a J gene segment. A rearrangement counted as productive if the CDR3 had no stop codons and remained in frame with V and J, and every other rearrangement counted as non-productive. Following IMGT convention, CDR3 was defined as the stretch from the second conserved V-encoded cysteine to the conserved J-encoded phenylalanine. The earlier analysis of some 550 of the donors excluded any sequence lacking an unambiguous match to a single V gene segment. In an earlier analysis of roughly 600 of the donors, a V segment was called functional when productive rearrangements were above 56.7%, and segregating when the standard deviation between donors exceeded 5%. A statistical classification framework was built for diagnosing cytomegalovirus status from the catalog of TCR beta chain sequences. A later analysis assigned V and J genes by comparing TCR nucleotide sequences with IMGT/GENE-DB human TR gene sequences. In a later analysis, CDR3 sequences and most-parsimonious VDJ recombination scenarios were assigned using the TCRdist pipeline. In a later analysis, each TCR beta chain was defined by its CDR3 amino acid sequence together with its V-gene family, and reads lacking a unique V-gene family were excluded. In a later analysis, 500 to 700 highly shared, low-generation-probability nucleotide sequences were removed to address suspected cross-contamination and a sequencing artifact. In a later analysis, a clonal expansion index for each public chain was calculated from normalized within-repertoire ranks of inferred template counts. In a later analysis, generation probabilities were computed with a VDJ recombination model fitted to out-of-frame rearrangements, and the resulting probabilities were checked against IGoR. Hypergeometric tests were used in a later analysis to score TCR-TCR, TCR-HLA and TCR-CMV co-occurrence, with a repertoire-size bias correction applied to the TCR pairs. A later analysis estimated false discovery rates by permuting HLA or CMV assignments 20 times. A later analysis grouped co-occurring TCRs with DBSCAN, adding TCRdist sequence similarity when clustering within HLA-allele-positive subsets. For co-occurrence clustering, repertoires with fewer than 30,000 or more than 120,000 public chains were excluded, along with a handful of repertoires with anomalous nucleotide sharing. This is the immuneACCESS table as TCRdb keeps it, with only in-frame sequences that have V and J called. A part of the clones is gone; compared with another copy, unresolved V genes explain less than half, and the rest is unexplained. That table is the source of V, J and clone size, and D and trimming were worked out from the DNA. Recorded for this sample are about 200,000 clones; around 76% of them occurred a single time. Of the sample, roughly 6% is held by the ten largest clones.

A remark on this clone: The antigen it recognizes is unknown. No base quality values were provided; no much bigger clone lies one nucleotide off.

The cohort was made up of hundreds of healthy bone marrow donors. At the time of sampling, every cohort member was nominally healthy, though immune exposures that went unrecorded were likely present. The donor was CMV seropositive and belonged to the group of 250 to 300 seropositive cohort members. A peripheral blood sample was collected from each donor, and TCR beta sequencing was performed on peripheral blood mononuclear cells. The Qiagen DNeasy Blood Extraction Kit was used to extract genomic DNA from the blood cell samples. The receptor comes from a man between 40 and 49 years old in good health and CMV-seropositive. Recombination joined TRBV5-1 with TRBJ2-7; there is no confident call for the D gene. The source material was PBMCs. At the DNA level, the sequence is TGCGCCAGCAGCTTGGATCCAGGTGGCTACGAGCAGTACTTC. Translation gives CASSLDPGGYEQYF. When the CDR3 is completed using the reference TRBV5-1 and TRBJ2-7 genes on either side, the full variable domain is KAGVTQTPRYLIKTRGQQVTLSCSPISGHRSVSWYQQTPGQGLQFLFEYFSETQRNKGNFPGRFSGRQFSNSRSEMNVSTLELGDSALYLCASSLDPGGYEQYFGPGTRLTVT.